Shown below are 7 T cell receptor beta chains from a single sample sequenced in a study of shared clonotypes between healthy human individuals. Naive CD8 cells, CD45RO-negative and positively selected for CCR7, excluded terminally differentiated effector memory CD45RA+ cells. The protocol was immunoSEQ multiplex PCR, while the TCRdb copy is restricted to in-frame clones and leaves out a portion. The profile shows about 2 million clones, less than 95% of them singletons. Sequencing was carried out using naive CD8+ T cells sorted from blood. These receptor sequences come from a man in his late teens or twenties in good health.

This rearrangement joins TRBV2 to TRBJ1-2, with 11 bases that match TRBD1. The germline CDR1 and CDR2 sequences are SNHLY and FYNNEI. CDR3 size: 15 residues. The ends lost 3 bases at V and 8 bases at J; junction bases unmatched: 8. As DNA, the CDR3 is TGTGCCAGCAGTGATCAGGGACAGGGGGGGAACGGCTACACCTTC. Translation: CASSDQGQGGNGYTF.

The chain has TRBV28 and TRBJ1-5, with a tentative D call TRBD1 (6 bases). Germline-derived CDR1 and CDR2 are MDHEN and SYDVKM. The length of the CDR3 is 17 residues. V lost 3 bases to trimming and J lost 2 bases, with 17 bases between them. CDR3 in DNA: TGTGCCAGCAGTTTGTACAAGGGGGAATTGGGCAATCAGCCCCAGCATTTT. This translates into CASSLYKGELGNQPQHF.

Turning to this clone: Distinct nucleotide sequences in the sample also encode this CDR3. The chain has TRBV6-5 and TRBJ2-5, with 8 positions matching TRBD1. Germline V lookup: CDR1 MNHEY, CDR2 SVGAGI. Losses at the gene ends were 2 bases for V and 4 bases for J; bases not matched to a gene: 6. This CDR3 spans 15 amino acids. The CDR3 DNA reads TGTGCCAGCAGTTACGGGCAGGGGGCGGCAGAGACCCAGTACTTC. Protein sequence: CASSYGQGAAETQYF.

This clone showed up just once. The rearrangement uses TRBV29-1 and TRBJ2-7; TRBD1 matches 7 bases. The CDR3 is made up of 13 amino acids. Trimming at V came to 8 bases and at J to 0 bases, leaving 7 bases not matched to a gene. The germline CDR1 and CDR2 sequences are SQVTM and ANQGSEA. The CDR3 protein is CSIRDSSSYEQYF. The CDR3 DNA sequence: TGCAGCATAAGGGACAGCAGCTCCTACGAGCAGTACTTC.

For the CDR3, the DNA is TGCGCCAGCAGCCAAGTGGACCCGGGACTAGCGGGCGGAGGGGAAGAGACCCAGTACTTC. Amino acids: CASSQVDPGLAGGGEETQYF. The chain recombines TRBV4-3 with TRBJ2-5, with TRBD2 matching 12 bases. CDR1 and CDR2 (germline): LGHNA, YSLEER. The CDR3 length is 20 residues. V lost 1 base to trimming and J lost 3 bases; unmatched junction nucleotides: 15.

A word on this clone: Other DNA sequences of this sample code for an identical CDR3. The gene calls are TRBV7-9 and TRBJ2-7; the D is unclear. CDR3 length: 11 residues. Germline V gives CDR1 SEHNR, CDR2 FQNEAQ (reference sequence). With 5 bases removed from V and 1 base from J, the gap between germline ends came to 3 bases. The CDR3: CASSHSYEQYF. Written as DNA, the CDR3 is TGTGCCAGCAGCCATTCCTACGAGCAGTACTTC. The variable domain in full, with the rest retrieved from reference TRBV7-9 and TRBJ2-7, is DTGVSQNPRHKITKRGQNVTFRCDPISEHNRLYWYRQTLGQGPEFLTYFQNEAQLEKSRLLSDRFSAERPKGSFSTLEIQRTEQGDSAMYLCASSHSYEQYFGPGTRLTVT.

This clone was detected once. The genes are TRBV30 and TRBJ1-6, with a weak D call TRBD1 (5 bases). This CDR3 is 16 amino acids long. Germline loops: CDR1 GTSNPN, CDR2 SVGIG (reference sequence). V gave up 4 bases and J gave up 4 bases, with 17 bases separating them. CDR3 loop: CAWTLDSGVYNSPLHF. CDR3 DNA: TGTGCCTGGACCCTTGACAGTGGAGTATATAATTCACCCCTCCACTTT.